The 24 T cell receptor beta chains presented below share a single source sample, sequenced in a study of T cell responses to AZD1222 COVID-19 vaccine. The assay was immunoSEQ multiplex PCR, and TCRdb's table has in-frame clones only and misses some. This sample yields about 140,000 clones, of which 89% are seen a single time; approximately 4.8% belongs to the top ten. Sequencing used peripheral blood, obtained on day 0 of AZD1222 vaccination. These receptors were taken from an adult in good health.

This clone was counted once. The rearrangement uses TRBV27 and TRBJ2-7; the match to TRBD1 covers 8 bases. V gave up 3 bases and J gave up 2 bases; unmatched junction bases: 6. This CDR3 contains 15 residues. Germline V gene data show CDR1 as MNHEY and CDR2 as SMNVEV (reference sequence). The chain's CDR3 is CASSFFGQGTYEQYF. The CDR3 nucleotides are TGTGCCAGCAGTTTTTTCGGACAGGGCACCTACGAGCAGTACTTC.

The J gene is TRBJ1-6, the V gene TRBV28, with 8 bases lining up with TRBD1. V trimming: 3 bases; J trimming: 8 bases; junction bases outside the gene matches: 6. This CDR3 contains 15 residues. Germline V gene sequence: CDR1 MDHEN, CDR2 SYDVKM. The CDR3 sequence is CASSLLTGGDSPLHF. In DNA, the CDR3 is TGTGCCAGCAGTTTGCTCACAGGGGGAGATTCACCCCTCCACTTT.

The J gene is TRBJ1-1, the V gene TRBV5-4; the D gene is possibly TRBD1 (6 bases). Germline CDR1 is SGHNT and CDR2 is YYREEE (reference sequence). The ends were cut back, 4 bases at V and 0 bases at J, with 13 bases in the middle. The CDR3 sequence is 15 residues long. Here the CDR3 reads CASSVGQLMNTEAFF. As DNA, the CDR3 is TGTGCCAGCAGCGTAGGACAGCTCATGAACACTGAAGCTTTCTTT. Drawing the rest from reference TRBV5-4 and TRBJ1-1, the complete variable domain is ETGVTQSPTHLIKTRGQQVTLRCSSQSGHNTVSWYQQALGQGPQFIFQYYREEENGRGNFPPRFSGLQFPNYSSELNVNALELDDSALYLCASSVGQLMNTEAFFGQGTRLTVV.

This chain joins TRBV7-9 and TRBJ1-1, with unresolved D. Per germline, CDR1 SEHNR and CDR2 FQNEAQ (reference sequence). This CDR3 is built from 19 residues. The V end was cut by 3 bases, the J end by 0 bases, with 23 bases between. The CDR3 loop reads CASSFPPSVGRRLNTEAFF. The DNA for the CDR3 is TGTGCCAGCAGCTTCCCTCCGTCCGTGGGCAGGAGACTGAACACTGAAGCTTTCTTT.

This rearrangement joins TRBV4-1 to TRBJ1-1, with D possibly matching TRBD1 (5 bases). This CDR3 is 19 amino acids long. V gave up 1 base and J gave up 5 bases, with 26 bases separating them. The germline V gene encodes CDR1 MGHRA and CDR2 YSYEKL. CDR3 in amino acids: CASSQGRGKGDPGWTEAFF. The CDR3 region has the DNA TGCGCCAGCAGCCAAGGACGCGGGAAAGGGGACCCTGGATGGACTGAAGCTTTCTTT.

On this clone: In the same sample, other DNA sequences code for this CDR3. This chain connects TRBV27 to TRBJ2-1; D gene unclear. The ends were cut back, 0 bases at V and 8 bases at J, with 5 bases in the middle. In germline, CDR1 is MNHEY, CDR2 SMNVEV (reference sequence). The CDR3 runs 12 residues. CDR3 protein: CASSLSGYEQFF. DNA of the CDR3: TGTGCCAGCAGTTTATCGGGCTATGAGCAGTTCTTC.

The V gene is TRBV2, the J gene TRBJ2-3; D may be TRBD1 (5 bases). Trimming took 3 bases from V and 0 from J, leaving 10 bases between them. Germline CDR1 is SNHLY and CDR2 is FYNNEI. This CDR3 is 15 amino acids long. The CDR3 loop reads CASSEQGGSTDTQYF. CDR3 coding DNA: TGTGCCAGCAGTGAGCAGGGTGGGAGCACAGATACGCAGTATTTT.

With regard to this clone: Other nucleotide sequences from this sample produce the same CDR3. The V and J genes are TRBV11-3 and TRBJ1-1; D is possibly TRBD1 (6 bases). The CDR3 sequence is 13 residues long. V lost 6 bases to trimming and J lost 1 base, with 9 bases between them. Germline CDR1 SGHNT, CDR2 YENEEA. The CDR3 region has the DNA TGTGCCAGCAGTAGACAGGAGAACACTGAAGCTTTCTTT. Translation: CASSRQENTEAFF.

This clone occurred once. CDR3 protein: CASSYQEARKNNEQFF. CDR3 nucleotides: TGTGCCAGCAGCTACCAGGAAGCACGCAAAAACAATGAGCAGTTCTTC. The V and J genes are TRBV13 and TRBJ2-1; D ambiguous. Trimming shortened V by 4 bases and J by 5 bases, and 18 bases separated the two germline ends. CDR1 is PRHDT and CDR2 is FYEKMQ in the germline V gene (reference sequence). The CDR3 loop spans 16 amino acids.

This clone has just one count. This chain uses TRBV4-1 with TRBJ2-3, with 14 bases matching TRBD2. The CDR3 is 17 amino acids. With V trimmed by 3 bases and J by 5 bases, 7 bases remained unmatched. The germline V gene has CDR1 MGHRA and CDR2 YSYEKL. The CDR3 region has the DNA TGCGCCAGCAGCCAGGGGGGACTAGCGGGAGAGAGAGATACGCAGTATTTT. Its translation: CASSQGGLAGERDTQYF.

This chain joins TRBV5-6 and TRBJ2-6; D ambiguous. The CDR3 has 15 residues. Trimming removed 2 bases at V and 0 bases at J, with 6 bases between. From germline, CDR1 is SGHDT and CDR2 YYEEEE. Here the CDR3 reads CASSLRHSGANVLTF. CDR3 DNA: TGTGCCAGCAGCTTAAGACACTCTGGGGCCAACGTCCTGACTTTC.

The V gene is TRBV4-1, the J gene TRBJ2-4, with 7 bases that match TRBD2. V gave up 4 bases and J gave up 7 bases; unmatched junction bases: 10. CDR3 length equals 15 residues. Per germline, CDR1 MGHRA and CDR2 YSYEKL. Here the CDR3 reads CASSPMSGKENIQYF. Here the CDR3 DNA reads TGCGCCAGCAGCCCCATGAGCGGGAAAGAGAACATTCAGTACTTC.

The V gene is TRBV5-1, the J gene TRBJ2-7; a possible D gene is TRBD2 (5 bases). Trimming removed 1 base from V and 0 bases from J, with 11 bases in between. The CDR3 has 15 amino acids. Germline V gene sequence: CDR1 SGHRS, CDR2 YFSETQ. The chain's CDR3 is CASSLLGGLSYEQYF. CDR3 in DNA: TGCGCCAGCAGCTTGTTGGGCGGGCTCTCCTACGAGCAGTACTTC.

The CDR3 spells CASSERPGAGKHNEQFF. CDR3 bases: TGTGCCAGCAGTGAACGACCTGGAGCGGGAAAACACAATGAGCAGTTCTTC. This rearrangement joins TRBV2 to TRBJ2-1; 7 nucleotides match TRBD2. In germline, CDR1 is SNHLY, CDR2 FYNNEI. The junction had 12 bases not matched to a gene; V was cut back by 2 bases and J by 5 bases. The CDR3 runs to 17 residues.

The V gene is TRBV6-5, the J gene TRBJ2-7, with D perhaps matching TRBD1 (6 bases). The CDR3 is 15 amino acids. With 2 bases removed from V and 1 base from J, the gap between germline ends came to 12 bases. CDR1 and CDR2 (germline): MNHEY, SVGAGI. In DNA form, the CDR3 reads TGTGCCAGCAGTTACCCTAGCCAGGGGTCCTACGAGCAGTACTTC. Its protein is CASSYPSQGSYEQYF.

CDR3 bases: TGTGCCAGCAGCTTCACGGGGACAGGCCAAGAGACCCAGTACTTC. It yields the protein CASSFTGTGQETQYF. The rearrangement links TRBV5-4 to TRBJ2-5; 8 bases align to TRBD1. CDR1 and CDR2 (germline): SGHNT, YYREEE (reference sequence). The CDR3 is 15 residues long. V was clipped by 2 bases and J by 1 base; unmatched bases: 4.

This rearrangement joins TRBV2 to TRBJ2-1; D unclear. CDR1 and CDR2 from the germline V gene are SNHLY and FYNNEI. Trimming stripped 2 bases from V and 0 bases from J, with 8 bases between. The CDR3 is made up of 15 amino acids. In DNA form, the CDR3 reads TGTGCCAGCAGTGAACGTGAAGGCTCCTACAATGAGCAGTTCTTC. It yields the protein CASSEREGSYNEQFF.

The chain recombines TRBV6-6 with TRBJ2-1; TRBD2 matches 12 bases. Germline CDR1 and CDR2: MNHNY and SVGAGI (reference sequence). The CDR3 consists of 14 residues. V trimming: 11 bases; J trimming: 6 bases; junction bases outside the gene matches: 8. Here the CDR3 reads CASRTSGKGNEQFF. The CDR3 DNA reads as TGTGCCTCCCGGACTAGCGGGAAGGGCAATGAGCAGTTCTTC.

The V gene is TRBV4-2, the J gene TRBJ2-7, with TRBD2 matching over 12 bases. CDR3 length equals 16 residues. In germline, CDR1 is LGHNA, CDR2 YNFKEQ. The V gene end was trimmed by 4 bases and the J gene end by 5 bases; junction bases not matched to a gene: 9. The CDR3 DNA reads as TGTGCCAGCAGCCCTCAGAGGACTAGCGGGATAAACGAGCAGTACTTC. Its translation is CASSPQRTSGINEQYF.

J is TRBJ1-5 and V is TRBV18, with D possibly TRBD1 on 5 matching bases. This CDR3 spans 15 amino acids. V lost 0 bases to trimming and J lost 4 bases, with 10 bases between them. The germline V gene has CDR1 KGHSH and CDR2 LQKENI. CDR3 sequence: CASSPPGVGNQPQHF. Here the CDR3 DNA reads TGTGCCAGCTCACCACCAGGGGTGGGGAATCAGCCCCAGCATTTT.

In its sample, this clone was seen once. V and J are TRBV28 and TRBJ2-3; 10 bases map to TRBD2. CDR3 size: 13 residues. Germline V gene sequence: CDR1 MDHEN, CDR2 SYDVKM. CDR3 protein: CVSSGRVGDTQYF. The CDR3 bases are TGTGTCTCTAGCGGGAGAGTGGGAGATACGCAGTATTTT. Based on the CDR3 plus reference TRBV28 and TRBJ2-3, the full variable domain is DVKVTQSSRYLVKRTGEKVFLECVQDMDHENMFWYRQDPGLGLRLIYFSYDVKMKEKGDIPEGYSVSREKKERFSLILESASTNQTSMYLCVSSGRVGDTQYFGPGTRLTVL.

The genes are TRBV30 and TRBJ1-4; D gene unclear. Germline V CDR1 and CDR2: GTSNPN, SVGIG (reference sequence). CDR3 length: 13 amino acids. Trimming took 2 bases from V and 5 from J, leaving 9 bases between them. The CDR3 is CAWSPQNNEKLFF. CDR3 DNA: TGTGCCTGGAGTCCCCAGAACAATGAAAAACTGTTTTTT.

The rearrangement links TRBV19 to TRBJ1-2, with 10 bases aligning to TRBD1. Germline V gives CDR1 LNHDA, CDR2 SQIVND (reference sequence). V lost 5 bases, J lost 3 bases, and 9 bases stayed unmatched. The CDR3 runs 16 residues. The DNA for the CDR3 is TGTGCCAGTAGTGGACAGGGGGACTCCTTGGACTATGGCTACACCTTC. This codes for CASSGQGDSLDYGYTF.

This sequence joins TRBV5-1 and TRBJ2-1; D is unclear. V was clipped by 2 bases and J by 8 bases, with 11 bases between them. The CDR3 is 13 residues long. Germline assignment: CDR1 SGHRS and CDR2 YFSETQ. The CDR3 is CASSLIVTDEQFF. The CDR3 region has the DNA TGCGCCAGCAGCTTAATAGTCACGGATGAGCAGTTCTTC.